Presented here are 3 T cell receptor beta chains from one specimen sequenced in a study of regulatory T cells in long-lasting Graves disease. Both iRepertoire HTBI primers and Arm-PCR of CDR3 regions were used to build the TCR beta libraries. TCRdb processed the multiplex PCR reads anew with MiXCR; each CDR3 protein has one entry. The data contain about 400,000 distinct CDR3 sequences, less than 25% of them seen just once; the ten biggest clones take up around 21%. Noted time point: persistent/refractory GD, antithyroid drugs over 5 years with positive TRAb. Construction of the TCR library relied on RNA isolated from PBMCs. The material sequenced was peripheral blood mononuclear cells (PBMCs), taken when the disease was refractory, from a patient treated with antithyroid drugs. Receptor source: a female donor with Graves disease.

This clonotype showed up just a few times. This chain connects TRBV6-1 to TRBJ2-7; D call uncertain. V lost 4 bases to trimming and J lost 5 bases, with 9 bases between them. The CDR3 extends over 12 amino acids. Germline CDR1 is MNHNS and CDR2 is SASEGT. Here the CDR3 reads CASSGPPNEQYF. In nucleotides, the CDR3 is TGTGCCAGCAGTGGCCCTCCCAACGAGCAGTACTTC.

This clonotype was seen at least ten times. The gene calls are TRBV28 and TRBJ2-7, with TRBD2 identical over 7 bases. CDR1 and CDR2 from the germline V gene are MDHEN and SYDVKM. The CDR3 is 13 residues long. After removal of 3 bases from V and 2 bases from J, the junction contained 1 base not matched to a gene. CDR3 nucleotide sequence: TGTGCCAGCAGTTTTCGGGGGGCCTACGAGCAGTACTTC. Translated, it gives CASSFRGAYEQYF. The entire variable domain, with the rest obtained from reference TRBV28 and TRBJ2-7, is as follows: DVKVTQSSRYLVKRTGEKVFLECVQDMDHENMFWYRQDPGLGLRLIYFSYDVKMKEKGDIPEGYSVSREKKERFSLILESASTNQTSMYLCASSFRGAYEQYFGPGTRLTVT.

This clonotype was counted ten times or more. The CDR3 reads CASSDRGYTEAFF. The CDR3 nucleotides are TGTGCCAGCAGTGACAGGGGCTACACTGAAGCTTTCTTT. The genes are TRBV6-1 and TRBJ1-1, with D possibly matching TRBD1 (6 bases). This CDR3 is built from 13 residues. The germline CDR1 and CDR2 sequences are MNHNS and SASEGT. V lost 3 bases and J lost 3, with 8 bases in between.